These 22 T cell receptor beta chains were all obtained from the same sample, sequenced in a study of shared T cell receptors in the human thymus. Libraries were prepared by immunoSEQ multiplex PCR; TCRdb keeps only in-frame clonotypes and omits some of them. The profile covers about 660,000 clones, with 70% to 90% appearing a single time and more than 0.009% taken by the ten largest. This sample also appeared in a second study, on human thymus T cells.

Sequences were obtained from thymocytes. Receptors were obtained from a boy under two years old with a congenital heart defect.

The rearrangement uses TRBV29-1 and TRBJ2-2; D is undetermined. This CDR3 is 13 amino acids long. Germline V gene lookup returns CDR1 SQVTM and CDR2 ANQGSEA. The V end lost 3 bases, the J end lost 0 bases, and 5 bases lay between the germline ends. The CDR3 loop reads CSVEAPNTGELFF. The CDR3 DNA reads TGCAGCGTTGAGGCTCCGAACACCGGGGAGCTGTTTTTT.

This clone was detected only a few times. This sequence joins TRBV7-6 and TRBJ1-3; D remains ambiguous. V lost 1 base and J lost 4, with 5 bases in between. CDR1 is SGHVS and CDR2 is FNYEAQ in the germline V gene. The CDR3 has 13 amino acids. The CDR3 nucleotides read TGTGCCAGCAGCTTAGGCGGGGGAAACACCATATATTTT. Translating gives CASSLGGGNTIYF.

The chain is built from TRBV28 and TRBJ2-7, with 12 bases fitting TRBD1. The CDR3 length is 13 residues. Germline V gives CDR1 MDHEN, CDR2 SYDVKM. Germline trimming cut 7 bases from V and 6 bases from J; bases unmatched to any gene: 4. The CDR3, as DNA: TGTGCCAGCATAGGGACAGGGGGCGGCGAGCAGTACTTC. It yields the protein CASIGTGGGEQYF.

This sequence joins TRBV20-1 and TRBJ2-7; D is undetermined. Deletions cut 4 bases from V and 3 bases from J, with 7 bases between. The CDR3 sequence is 11 residues long. The germline V gene has CDR1 DFQATT and CDR2 SNEGSKA (reference sequence). The CDR3, as DNA: TGCAGTGCTATGGGCCTCTACGAGCAGTACTTC. Protein sequence: CSAMGLYEQYF.

The V gene is TRBV27, the J gene TRBJ1-4; 7 bases are shared with TRBD1. V dropped 4 bases and J dropped 2; count of bases not matched to a gene: 16. The CDR3 extends over 19 amino acids. Germline loops: CDR1 MNHEY, CDR2 SMNVEV (reference sequence). The CDR3 bases are TGTGCCAGCAGTTCGGAATACAGGGGTGGTTGGGGTACTAATGAAAAACTGTTTTTT. Translated: CASSSEYRGGWGTNEKLFF.

This clone was counted a single time. J is TRBJ1-2 and V is TRBV7-2; D gene unclear. CDR1 is SGHTA, CDR2 FQGNSA, per germline. V lost 1 base and J lost 2, with 11 bases in between. This CDR3 comprises 15 residues. The CDR3: CASSLGPHTNYGYTF. The CDR3 nucleotides are TGTGCCAGCAGCTTAGGTCCCCACACAAACTATGGCTACACCTTC.

This sequence joins TRBV4-3 and TRBJ2-7, with D possibly being TRBD2 (5 bases). Germline loops: CDR1 LGHNA, CDR2 YSLEER. Between the trimmed V and J ends, which lost 0 bases and 3 bases, there was a span of 15 bases. The CDR3 is 16 residues long. The CDR3 nucleotides are TGCGCCAGCAGCCAAGACATAGTGGCAGAGGGCTACGAGCAGTACTTC. Amino acid sequence: CASSQDIVAEGYEQYF.

This clone was detected only a few times. The CDR3 nucleotides are TGTGCCAGCAGTGTGTCGGGAAACACTGAAGCTTTCTTT. Translated, it gives CASSVSGNTEAFF. This chain joins TRBV6-1 and TRBJ1-1; unclear D gene. V lost 4 bases and J lost 2, with 8 bases in between. This CDR3 has 13 residues. Germline values: CDR1 MNHNS, CDR2 SASEGT.

This chain connects TRBV14 to TRBJ1-3; possibly TRBD1 for D (6 bases). The CDR3 spans 13 residues. V lost 8 bases, J lost 3 bases, and 11 bases lay in between. Germline values: CDR1 SGHDN, CDR2 FVKESK. The DNA for the CDR3 is TGTGCCAGCCGTGACAGGCTTGGAAACACCATATATTTT. This codes for CASRDRLGNTIYF.

The chain has TRBV10-2 and TRBJ2-4; 7 nucleotides agree with TRBD2. Germline assignment: CDR1 WSHSY and CDR2 SAAADI. The trim removed 6 bases at V and 6 bases at J, leaving 5 bases unmatched. This CDR3 comprises 13 residues. The CDR3: CASSRTRRNIQYF. The CDR3 DNA reads TGCGCCAGCAGCCGGACTAGGAGAAACATTCAGTACTTC.

This chain connects TRBV15 to TRBJ1-1; TRBD1 aligns across 7 bases. V was pared by 4 bases and J by 0 bases, with 11 bases of the junction left unmatched. The CDR3 extends over 17 amino acids. Germline V gene sequence: CDR1 LNHNV, CDR2 YYDKDF (reference sequence). For the CDR3, the DNA is TGTGCCACCAGCAATAGCGTCAGGGGGAACTTGAACACTGAAGCTTTCTTT. The encoded protein is CATSNSVRGNLNTEAFF.

V usage is TRBV28 and J usage is TRBJ2-1; D is unresolved. V was pared by 6 bases and J by 6 bases, with 9 bases between. Germline CDR1 MDHEN, CDR2 SYDVKM. The CDR3 sequence is 12 residues long. The CDR3 loop is CASSPQANEQFF. Here the CDR3 DNA reads TGTGCCAGCAGCCCCCAGGCCAATGAGCAGTTCTTC.

The count of this clone is one. The CDR3 sequence is CASSLIRLGAQETQYF. In DNA form, the CDR3 reads TGTGCCAGCAGTCTGATTCGACTAGGGGCTCAAGAGACCCAGTACTTC. V gene TRBV28 combines with J gene TRBJ2-5, with D maybe TRBD2 (6 bases). The V end lost 5 bases, the J end lost 2 bases, and 18 bases lay between the germline ends. CDR1 and CDR2 (germline): MDHEN, SYDVKM. The CDR3 runs to 16 residues.

This chain links TRBV5-1 with TRBJ2-7; the D gene is possibly TRBD1 (6 bases). The CDR3 consists of 17 residues. Trimming left V 5 bases short and J 0 bases short, with 21 bases between. The germline V gene has CDR1 SGHRS and CDR2 YFSETQ. This chain's CDR3 is CASSDPRGDLNSYEQYF. The CDR3 nucleotides read TGCGCCAGCAGTGACCCCAGGGGTGACCTGAACTCCTACGAGCAGTACTTC.

The genes are TRBV19 and TRBJ1-4; D uncertain. Trimming left V 3 bases short and J 7 bases short, with 9 bases between. The germline V gene has CDR1 LNHDA and CDR2 SQIVND (reference sequence). The CDR3 consists of 13 residues. The CDR3 protein is CASSITRREKLFF. CDR3 bases: TGTGCCAGTAGTATCACCAGGCGTGAAAAACTGTTTTTT.

The rearrangement uses TRBV28 and TRBJ1-5; D remains unclear. Germline V gives CDR1 MDHEN, CDR2 SYDVKM. The CDR3 length is 14 residues. Trimming removed 8 bases at V and 4 bases at J, with 15 bases between. The CDR3 protein is CASGWAGRNQPQHF. In DNA form, the CDR3 reads TGTGCCAGCGGGTGGGCAGGCCGAAATCAGCCCCAGCATTTT. Full variable domain (missing parts from reference TRBV28 and TRBJ1-5): DVKVTQSSRYLVKRTGEKVFLECVQDMDHENMFWYRQDPGLGLRLIYFSYDVKMKEKGDIPEGYSVSREKKERFSLILESASTNQTSMYLCASGWAGRNQPQHFGDGTRLSIL.

The V call is TRBV10-3, the J call TRBJ1-2; a possible D gene is TRBD1 (6 bases). Germline V lookup: CDR1 ENHRY, CDR2 SYGVKD. V dropped 4 bases and J dropped 8 bases, with 11 bases sitting between them. The CDR3 loop spans 12 amino acids. CDR3 region: CAISAQGGGYTF. CDR3 sequence (DNA): TGTGCCATCAGTGCACAAGGGGGAGGCTACACCTTC.

V and J are TRBV28 and TRBJ1-1; the D is unclear. The CDR3 has 16 residues. V was pared by 5 bases and J by 4 bases, with 20 bases between. Germline CDR1 MDHEN, CDR2 SYDVKM. CDR3 amino acids: CASSPDPLGEATEAFF. CDR3 sequence (DNA): TGTGCCAGCAGTCCCGACCCCTTAGGTGAGGCCACTGAAGCTTTCTTT.

CDR3 in DNA: TGTGCCAGCAGCTCGGTCCGGGACAGGGGCATGTACGAGCAGTACTTC. Translated, it gives CASSSVRDRGMYEQYF. The rearrangement joins TRBV11-1 to TRBJ2-7; 10 bases map to TRBD1. CDR1 SGHAT and CDR2 FQDESV come from the germline V gene (reference sequence). This CDR3 has 16 residues. Trimming cost V 4 bases and J 4 bases; bases outside gene matches: 10.

The chain combines TRBV2 with TRBJ1-6, with 9 bases fitting TRBD1. Unmatched junction bases numbered 16, after V lost 5 bases and J lost 5 bases. This CDR3 has 19 amino acids. CDR1 and CDR2 from the germline V gene are SNHLY and FYNNEI. The DNA for the CDR3 is TGTGCCAGCAGTTGGGGCTGGGACAGGGACCATGGGAATAATTCACCCCTCCACTTT. Protein product: CASSWGWDRDHGNNSPLHF.

This clone has just one count. J is TRBJ1-2 and V is TRBV15; TRBD1 might be the D (6 bases). Germline-derived CDR1 and CDR2 are LNHNV and YYDKDF (reference sequence). This CDR3 region has 17 residues. Trimming removed 3 bases at V and 1 base at J, with 18 bases between. As DNA, the CDR3 is TGTGCCACCAGCAGCACGCCTGGACAGTCACTTAACTATGGCTACACCTTC. Protein: CATSSTPGQSLNYGYTF.

This clone was seen just once. The chain employs TRBV14 and TRBJ2-3, with TRBD2 identical over 10 bases. The CDR3 totals 17 residues. The V gene's germline CDR1 is SGHDN and CDR2 FVKESK. V was pared by 0 bases and J by 4 bases, with 7 bases of the junction left unmatched. CDR3 residues: CASSQETEAGGPDTQYF. CDR3 DNA: TGTGCCAGCAGCCAAGAGACGGAAGCGGGAGGGCCAGATACGCAGTATTTT.